This TCR beta chain was recorded in a study of identical twins. TCRdb called the 5' RACE reads again in MiXCR, with one record for every CDR3 protein. This table holds approximately 700,000 distinct CDR3 sequences, less than 7% found once. CDR3 length: 15 residues. V was clipped by 4 bases and J by 8 bases, with 18 bases between them. The V gene's germline CDR1 is GTSNPN and CDR2 SVGIG (reference sequence). This clonotype was observed a few times. V is TRBV30 and J is TRBJ1-6; D is perhaps TRBD1 (6 bases). The TCR comes from a man aged 18 to 29 in good health. The specimen sequenced was naive T cells sorted from blood. CDR3 bases: TGTGCCTGGACTCGGCCAGGGGTGGGTGATTCACCCCTCCACTTT. This sequence encodes CAWTRPGVGDSPLHF. The variable domain in full, with the rest retrieved from reference TRBV30 and TRBJ1-6, is SQTIHQWPATLVQPVGSPLSLECTVEGTSNPNLYWYRQAAGRGLQLLFYSVGIGQISSEVPQNLSASRPQDRQFILSSKKLLLSDSGFYLCAWTRPGVGDSPLHFGNGTRLTVT.